This T cell receptor beta chain appears in the sequencing data of a study of blood T cell repertoires in COVID-19. The CDR3 covers 16 residues. Germline-derived CDR1 and CDR2 are SGHTA and FQGTGA. The trim removed 4 bases at V and 2 bases at J, leaving 5 bases unmatched. TCRdb keeps only in-frame clones here, not all; method: immunoSEQ multiplex PCR. The table shows 140,000 to 150,000 clones, with 75% to 90% occurring only once. The chain combines TRBV7-3 with TRBJ2-3; TRBD2 matches 11 bases. The sequence was collected from a woman aged 55 to 70 with active COVID-19. The material sequenced was peripheral blood. The CDR3 is CASSSGTSGITDTQYF. The CDR3 DNA sequence: TGTGCCAGCAGCTCCGGGACTAGCGGAATCACAGATACGCAGTATTTT.